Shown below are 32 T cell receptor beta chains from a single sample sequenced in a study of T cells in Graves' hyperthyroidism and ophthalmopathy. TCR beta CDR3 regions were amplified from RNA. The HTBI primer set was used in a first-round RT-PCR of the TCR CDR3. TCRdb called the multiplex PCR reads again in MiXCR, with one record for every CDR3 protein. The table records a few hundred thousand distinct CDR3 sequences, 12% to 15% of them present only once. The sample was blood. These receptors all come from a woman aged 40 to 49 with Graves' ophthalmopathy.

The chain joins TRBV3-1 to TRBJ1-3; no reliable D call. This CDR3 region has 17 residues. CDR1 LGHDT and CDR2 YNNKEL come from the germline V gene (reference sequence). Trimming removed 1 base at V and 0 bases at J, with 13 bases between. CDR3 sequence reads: CASSQGFLDLSGNTIYF. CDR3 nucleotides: TGTGCCAGCAGCCAAGGGTTCCTGGACCTCTCTGGAAACACCATATATTTT.

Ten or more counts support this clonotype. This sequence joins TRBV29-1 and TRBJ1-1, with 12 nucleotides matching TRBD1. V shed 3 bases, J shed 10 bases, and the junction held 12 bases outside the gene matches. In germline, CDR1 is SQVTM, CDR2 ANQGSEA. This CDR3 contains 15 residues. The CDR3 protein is CSVDVIGTGGGGAFF. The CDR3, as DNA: TGCAGCGTTGACGTAATCGGGACAGGGGGCGGAGGAGCTTTCTTT.

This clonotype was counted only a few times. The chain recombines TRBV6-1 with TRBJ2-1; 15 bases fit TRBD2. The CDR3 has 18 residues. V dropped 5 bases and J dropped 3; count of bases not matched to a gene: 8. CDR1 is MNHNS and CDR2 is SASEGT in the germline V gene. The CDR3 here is CASSSRTSGRAIYNEQFF. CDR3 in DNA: TGTGCCAGCAGTTCCCGGACTAGCGGGAGGGCGATCTACAATGAGCAGTTCTTC.

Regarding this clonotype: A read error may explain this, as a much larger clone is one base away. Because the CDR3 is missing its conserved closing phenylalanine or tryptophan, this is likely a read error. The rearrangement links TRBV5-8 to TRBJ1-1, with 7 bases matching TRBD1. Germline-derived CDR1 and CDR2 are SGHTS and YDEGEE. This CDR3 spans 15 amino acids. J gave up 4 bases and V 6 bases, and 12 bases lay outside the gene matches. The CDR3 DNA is TGTGCCAGCAACCAACCCGGGACAGCGACCACTGAAGCTTTCTCT. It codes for CASNQPGTATTEAFS.

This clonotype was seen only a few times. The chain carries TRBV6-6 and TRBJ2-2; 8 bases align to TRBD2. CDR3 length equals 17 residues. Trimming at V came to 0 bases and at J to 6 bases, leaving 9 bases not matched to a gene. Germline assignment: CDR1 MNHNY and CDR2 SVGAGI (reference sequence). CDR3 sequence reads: CASSYSVLAEISGELFF. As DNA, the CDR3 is TGTGCCAGCAGTTACTCCGTACTAGCGGAAATTTCCGGGGAGCTGTTTTTT.

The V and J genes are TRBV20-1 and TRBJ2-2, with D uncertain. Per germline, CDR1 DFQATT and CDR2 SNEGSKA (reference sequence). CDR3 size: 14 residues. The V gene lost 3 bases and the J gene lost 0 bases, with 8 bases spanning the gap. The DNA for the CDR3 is TGCAGTGCTAGTATGCGAACGAACACCGGGGAGCTGTTTTTT. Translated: CSASMRTNTGELFF.

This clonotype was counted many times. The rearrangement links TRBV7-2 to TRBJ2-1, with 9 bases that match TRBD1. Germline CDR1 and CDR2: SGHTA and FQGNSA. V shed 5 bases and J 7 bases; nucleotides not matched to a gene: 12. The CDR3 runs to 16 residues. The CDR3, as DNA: TGTGCCAGCAGCCCGGTGGGACAGGGATACCTAAATGAGCAGTTCTTC. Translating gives CASSPVGQGYLNEQFF.

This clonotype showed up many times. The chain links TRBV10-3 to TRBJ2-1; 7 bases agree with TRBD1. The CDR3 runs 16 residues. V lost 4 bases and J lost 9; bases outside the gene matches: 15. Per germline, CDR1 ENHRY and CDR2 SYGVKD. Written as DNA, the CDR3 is TGTGCCATCAGTGCCCTGACAGGGAAGGGATACGGTGAGCAGTTCTTC. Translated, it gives CAISALTGKGYGEQFF.

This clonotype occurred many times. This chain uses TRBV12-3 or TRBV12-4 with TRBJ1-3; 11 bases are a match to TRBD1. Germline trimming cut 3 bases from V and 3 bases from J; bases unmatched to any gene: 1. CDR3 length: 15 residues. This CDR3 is CASSFGTGGGNTIYF. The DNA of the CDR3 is TGTGCCAGCAGTTTCGGGACAGGGGGTGGAAACACCATATATTTT.

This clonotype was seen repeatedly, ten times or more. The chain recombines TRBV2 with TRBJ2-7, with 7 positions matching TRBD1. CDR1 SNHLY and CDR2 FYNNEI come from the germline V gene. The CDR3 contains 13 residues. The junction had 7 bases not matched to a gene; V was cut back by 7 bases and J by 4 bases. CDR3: CASIEGQRYEQYF. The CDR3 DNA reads TGTGCCAGCATAGAGGGACAGAGGTACGAGCAGTACTTC.

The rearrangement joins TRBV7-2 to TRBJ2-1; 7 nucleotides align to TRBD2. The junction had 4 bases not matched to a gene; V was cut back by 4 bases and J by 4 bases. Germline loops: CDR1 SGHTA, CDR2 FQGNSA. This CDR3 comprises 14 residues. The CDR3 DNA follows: TGTGCCAGCAGCTGGGGGGGGGGATACAATGAGCAGTTCTTC. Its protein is CASSWGGGYNEQFF.

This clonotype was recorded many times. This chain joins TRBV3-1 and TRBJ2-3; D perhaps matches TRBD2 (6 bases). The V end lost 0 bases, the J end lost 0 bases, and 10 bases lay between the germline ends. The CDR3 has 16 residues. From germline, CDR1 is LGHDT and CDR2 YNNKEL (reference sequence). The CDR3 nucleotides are TGTGCCAGCAGCCAAGACGCGGGGACTAGCACAGATACGCAGTATTTT. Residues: CASSQDAGTSTDTQYF.

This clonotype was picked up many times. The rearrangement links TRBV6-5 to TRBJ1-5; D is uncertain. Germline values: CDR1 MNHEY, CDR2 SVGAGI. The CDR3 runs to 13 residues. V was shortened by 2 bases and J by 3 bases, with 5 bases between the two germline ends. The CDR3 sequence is CASSYAANQPQHF. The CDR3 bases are TGTGCCAGCAGTTACGCGGCCAATCAGCCCCAGCATTTT.

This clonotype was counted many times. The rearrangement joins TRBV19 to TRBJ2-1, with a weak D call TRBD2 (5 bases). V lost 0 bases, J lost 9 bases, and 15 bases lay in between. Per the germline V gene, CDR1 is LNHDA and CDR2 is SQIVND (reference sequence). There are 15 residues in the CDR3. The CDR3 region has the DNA TGTGCCAGTAGTATAGAGTCGGCGGGCGGTAGTGAGCAGTTCTTC. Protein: CASSIESAGGSEQFF.

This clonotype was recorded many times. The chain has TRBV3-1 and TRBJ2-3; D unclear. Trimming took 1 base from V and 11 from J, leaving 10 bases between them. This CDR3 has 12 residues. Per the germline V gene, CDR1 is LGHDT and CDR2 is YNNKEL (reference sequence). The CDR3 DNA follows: TGTGCCAGCAGCCAAGGAGGTCCGGTGCAGTATTTT. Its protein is CASSQGGPVQYF.

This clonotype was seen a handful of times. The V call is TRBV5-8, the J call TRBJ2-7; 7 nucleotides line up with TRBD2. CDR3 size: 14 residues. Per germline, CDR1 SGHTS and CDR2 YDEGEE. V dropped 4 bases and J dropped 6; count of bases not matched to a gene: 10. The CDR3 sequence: CASSPGLDPGEQYF. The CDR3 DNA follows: TGTGCCAGCAGCCCCGGACTAGACCCTGGCGAGCAGTACTTC.

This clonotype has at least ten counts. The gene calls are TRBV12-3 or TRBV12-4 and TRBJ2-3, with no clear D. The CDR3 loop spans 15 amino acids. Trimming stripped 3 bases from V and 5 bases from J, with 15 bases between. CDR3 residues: CASSFLVLGGDTQYF. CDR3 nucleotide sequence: TGTGCCAGCAGTTTTCTAGTCCTGGGTGGAGATACGCAGTATTTT.

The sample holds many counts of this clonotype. In DNA, the CDR3 is TGTGCCTGCTCAGGGGGCTACGGGAATGAGCAGTTCTTC. Protein product: CACSGGYGNEQFF. The V and J genes are TRBV30 and TRBJ2-1; 8 bases align to TRBD1. Unmatched junction bases numbered 8, after V lost 6 bases and J lost 7 bases. Germline V lookup: CDR1 GTSNPN, CDR2 SVGIG (reference sequence). CDR3 length: 13 amino acids. Full variable domain (remainder filled in from reference TRBV30 and TRBJ2-1): SQTIHQWPATLVQPVGSPLSLECTVEGTSNPNLYWYRQAAGRGLQLLFYSVGIGQISSEVPQNLSASRPQDRQFILSSKKLLLSDSGFYLCACSGGYGNEQFFGPGTRLTVL.

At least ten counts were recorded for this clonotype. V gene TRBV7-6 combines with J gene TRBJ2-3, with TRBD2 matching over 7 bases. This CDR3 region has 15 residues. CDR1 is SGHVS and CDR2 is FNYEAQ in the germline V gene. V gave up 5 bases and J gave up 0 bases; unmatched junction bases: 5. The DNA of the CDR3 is TGTGCCAGCAGCCAGCTAGCGGTTAGCACAGATACGCAGTATTTT. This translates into CASSQLAVSTDTQYF.

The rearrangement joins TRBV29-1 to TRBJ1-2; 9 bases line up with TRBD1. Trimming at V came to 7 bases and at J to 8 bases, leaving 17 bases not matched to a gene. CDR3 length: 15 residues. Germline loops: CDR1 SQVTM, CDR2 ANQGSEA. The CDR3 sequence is CSARRPSGTGYGYTF. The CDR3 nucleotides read TGCAGCGCCCGCCGGCCGAGTGGGACAGGGTACGGCTACACCTTC.

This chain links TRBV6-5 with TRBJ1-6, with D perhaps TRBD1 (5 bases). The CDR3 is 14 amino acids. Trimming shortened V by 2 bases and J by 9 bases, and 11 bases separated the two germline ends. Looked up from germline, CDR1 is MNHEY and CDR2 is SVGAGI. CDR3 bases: TGTGCCAGCAGTTACAAGGGACCAGGTTCACCCCTCCACTTT. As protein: CASSYKGPGSPLHF.

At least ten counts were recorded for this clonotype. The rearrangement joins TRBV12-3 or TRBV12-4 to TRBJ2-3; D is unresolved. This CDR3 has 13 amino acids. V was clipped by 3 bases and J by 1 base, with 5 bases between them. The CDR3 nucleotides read TGTGCCAGCAGTTTTCGCGGCACAGATACGCAGTATTTT. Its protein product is CASSFRGTDTQYF.

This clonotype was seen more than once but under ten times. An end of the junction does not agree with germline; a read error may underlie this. The CDR3 DNA follows: TGTGCCAGCAGTCTAGCGGGAGTTGACTACGGGCAGTACTTC. Its protein product is CASSLAGVDYGQYF. The chain has TRBV27 and TRBJ2-7; TRBD2 agrees at 10 bases. This CDR3 spans 14 amino acids. Germline assignment: CDR1 MNHEY and CDR2 SMNVEV (reference sequence).

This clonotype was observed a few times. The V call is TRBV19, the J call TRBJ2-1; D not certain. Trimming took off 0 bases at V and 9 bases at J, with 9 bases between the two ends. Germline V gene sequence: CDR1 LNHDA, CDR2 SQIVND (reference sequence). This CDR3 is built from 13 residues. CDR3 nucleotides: TGTGCCAGTAGTATAGATCCGTCATTTGAGCAGTTCTTC. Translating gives CASSIDPSFEQFF.

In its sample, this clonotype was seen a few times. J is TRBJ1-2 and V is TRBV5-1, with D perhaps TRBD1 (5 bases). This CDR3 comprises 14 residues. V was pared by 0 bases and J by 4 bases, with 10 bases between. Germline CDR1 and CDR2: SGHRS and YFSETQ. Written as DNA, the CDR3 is TGCGCCAGCAGCTTGGACAGGTACCCCTATGGCTACACCTTC. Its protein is CASSLDRYPYGYTF.

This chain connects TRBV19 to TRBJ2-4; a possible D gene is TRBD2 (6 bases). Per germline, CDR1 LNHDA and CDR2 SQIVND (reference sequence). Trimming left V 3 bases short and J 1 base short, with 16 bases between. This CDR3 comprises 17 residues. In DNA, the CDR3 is TGTGCCAGTAGTATTTCCGAGGGACGGGGGGCCAAAAACATTCAGTACTTC. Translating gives CASSISEGRGAKNIQYF.

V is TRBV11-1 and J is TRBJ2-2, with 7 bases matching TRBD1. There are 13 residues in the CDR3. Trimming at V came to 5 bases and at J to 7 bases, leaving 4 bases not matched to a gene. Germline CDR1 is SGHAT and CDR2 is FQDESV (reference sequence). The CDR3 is CASSPGGIGELFF. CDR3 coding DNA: TGTGCCAGCAGCCCAGGGGGTATCGGGGAGCTGTTTTTT.

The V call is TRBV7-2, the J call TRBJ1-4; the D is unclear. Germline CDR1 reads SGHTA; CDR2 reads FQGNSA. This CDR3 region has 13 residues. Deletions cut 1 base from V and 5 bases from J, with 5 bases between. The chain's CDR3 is CASSLELNEKLFF. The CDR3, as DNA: TGTGCCAGCAGCTTAGAACTCAATGAAAAACTGTTTTTT.

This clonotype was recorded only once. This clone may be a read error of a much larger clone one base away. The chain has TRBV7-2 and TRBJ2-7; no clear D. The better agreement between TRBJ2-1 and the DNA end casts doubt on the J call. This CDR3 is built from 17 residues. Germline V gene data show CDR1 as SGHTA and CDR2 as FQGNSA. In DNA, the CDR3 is TGTGCCAGCAGCTTACCGAGTGCGGTGTGGAGCTCCTACGAGCAGTTCTTC. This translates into CASSLPSAVWSSYEQFF.

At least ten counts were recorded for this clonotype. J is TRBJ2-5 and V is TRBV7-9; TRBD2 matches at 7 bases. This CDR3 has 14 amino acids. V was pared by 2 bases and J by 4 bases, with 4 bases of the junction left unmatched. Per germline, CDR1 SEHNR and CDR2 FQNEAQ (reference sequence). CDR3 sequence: CASSLTGGRETQYF. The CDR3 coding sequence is TGTGCCAGCAGCTTAACGGGCGGGAGAGAGACCCAGTACTTC.

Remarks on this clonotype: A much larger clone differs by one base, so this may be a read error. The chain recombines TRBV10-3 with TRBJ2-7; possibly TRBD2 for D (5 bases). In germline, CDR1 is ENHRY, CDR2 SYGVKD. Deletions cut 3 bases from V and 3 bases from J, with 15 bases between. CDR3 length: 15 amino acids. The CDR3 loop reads CAISDWRAESYEQYF. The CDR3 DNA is TGTGCCATCAGTGACTGGCGGGCTGAGAGCTACGAGCAGTACTTC.

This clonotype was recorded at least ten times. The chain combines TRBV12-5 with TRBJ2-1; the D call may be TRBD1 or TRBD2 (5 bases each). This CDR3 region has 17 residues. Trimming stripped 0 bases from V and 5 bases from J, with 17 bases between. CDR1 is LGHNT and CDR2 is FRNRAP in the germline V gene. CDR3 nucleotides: TGTGCTAGTGGTTTGGTGTGGGACGGACGGACACACAATGAGCAGTTCTTC. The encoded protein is CASGLVWDGRTHNEQFF.